This passage covers 26 T cell receptor beta chains from one sample sequenced in a study of metastatic and nonmetastatic thyroid tumors. No patient received treatment before thyroid surgery. Through MiXCR, TCRdb re-clonotyped the PCR reads. The repertoire includes thousands of clones, approximately 34% of them detected once, and about a fifth sits in the top ten. The sequenced sample was tumor tissue. The receptors were sampled from a female donor with papillary thyroid cancer or a benign thyroid nodule (not recorded which). Some clones in this sample may be carry-over from other donors' samples.

This clone was seen more than once but under ten times. The chain employs TRBV6-2 or TRBV6-3 and TRBJ2-3; D ambiguous. Germline V gene data show CDR1 as MNHEY and CDR2 as SVGEGT. V lost 2 bases to trimming and J lost 5 bases, with 8 bases between them. This CDR3 has 13 residues. The CDR3 DNA is TGTGCCAGCAGTTACGCGGTAGGAGATACGCAGTATTTT. This sequence encodes CASSYAVGDTQYF.

This chain connects TRBV6-1 to TRBJ2-5; D possibly corresponds to TRBD1 (5 bases). The CDR3 sequence is 13 residues long. Germline assignment: CDR1 MNHNS and CDR2 SASEGT. With 6 bases removed from V and 0 bases from J, the gap between germline ends came to 8 bases. CDR3 in amino acids: CASRKGNQETQYF. The CDR3 nucleotides read TGTGCCAGCAGGAAGGGGAACCAAGAGACCCAGTACTTC.

The chain uses TRBV4-1 and TRBJ1-2; a weak D match, TRBD1 (5 bases). The CDR3 is 14 residues long. Per germline, CDR1 MGHRA and CDR2 YSYEKL. Trimming shortened V by 0 bases and J by 5 bases, and 10 bases separated the two germline ends. CDR3 DNA sequence: TGCGCCAGCAGCCAAGAGGGGGAGGGTTATGGCTACACCTTC. This translates into CASSQEGEGYGYTF.

In this sample, this clone turned up a few times. The chain couples TRBV12-3 or TRBV12-4 to TRBJ1-1; the match to TRBD1 covers 7 bases. The J segment lost 7 bases and the V segment lost 6 bases, leaving 14 bases of the junction unmatched. CDR3 length: 15 amino acids. CDR3 protein: CASRRRQGGGSEAFF. CDR3 DNA sequence: TGTGCCAGCAGGAGACGACAGGGAGGCGGTAGTGAAGCTTTCTTT.

In its sample, this clone ranks as medium-sized. The chain recombines TRBV6-1 with TRBJ2-1; TRBD2 aligns across 8 bases. CDR1 is MNHNS and CDR2 is SASEGT in the germline V gene. The CDR3 has 14 residues. With V trimmed by 10 bases and J by 5 bases, 10 bases remained unmatched. The CDR3 region is CATSGLVHDNEQFF. The CDR3 nucleotides read TGTGCCACATCGGGACTAGTCCACGACAATGAGCAGTTCTTC.

The table lists this clone with a few counts. The chain couples TRBV2 to TRBJ2-7, with D possibly TRBD1 on 5 matching bases. The CDR3 has 13 amino acids. Trimming left V 4 bases short and J 5 bases short, with 12 bases between. The V gene's germline CDR1 is SNHLY and CDR2 FYNNEI. This chain's CDR3 is CASSVTGIHEQYF. As DNA, the CDR3 is TGTGCCAGCAGTGTCACAGGAATCCACGAGCAGTACTTC.

This clone is medium-sized (0.01 to 0.1%) in the sample. This chain links TRBV7-8 with TRBJ2-7, with TRBD2 as a possible D gene (5 bases). Germline loops: CDR1 SGHVS, CDR2 FQNEAQ. This CDR3 spans 14 amino acids. V was trimmed by 5 bases and J by 0 bases, leaving 11 bases between them. For the CDR3, the DNA is TGTGCCAGCAGCCTCACGGGGATCTCCTACGAGCAGTACTTC. The encoded protein is CASSLTGISYEQYF.

The rearrangement links TRBV11-2 to TRBJ1-2; 11 bases match TRBD1. CDR3 length equals 15 residues. The J segment lost 4 bases and the V segment lost 5 bases, leaving 6 bases of the junction unmatched. The germline gives CDR1 SGHAT, CDR2 FQNNGV. The CDR3 sequence is CASSPGQGEAYGYTF. CDR3 coding DNA: TGTGCCAGCAGCCCGGGACAGGGGGAGGCCTATGGCTACACCTTC.

This sequence joins TRBV10-1 and TRBJ2-7, with D possibly matching TRBD1 (5 bases). The V and J ends lost 0 bases and 7 bases respectively, with 19 bases between them. Looked up from germline, CDR1 is WNHNN and CDR2 is SYGVQD (reference sequence). The CDR3 extends over 16 amino acids. CDR3 DNA sequence: TGCGCCAGCAGTGAGTCCGGAACAGGCCCTCGTGAGGAGCAGTACTTC. Its protein product is CASSESGTGPREEQYF.

The genes are TRBV7-8 and TRBJ2-2; D remains ambiguous. Between the trimmed V and J ends, which lost 3 bases and 7 bases, there was a span of 9 bases. The CDR3 is 13 amino acids. CDR1 and CDR2 from the germline V gene are SGHVS and FQNEAQ. CDR3 nucleotides: TGTGCCAGCAGCTTTGTCTCTGGCGGGGAGCTGTTTTTT. Its protein is CASSFVSGGELFF.

DNA of the CDR3: TGTGCCAGCAGTGGGTTGGAGGGACAGCCGAACACTGAAGCTTTCTTT. Its translation: CASSGLEGQPNTEAFF. The chain is built from TRBV6-1 and TRBJ1-1, with 7 bases identical to TRBD1. The V and J ends lost 4 bases and 1 base, in that order; junction bases with no gene match: 9. Germline assignment: CDR1 MNHNS and CDR2 SASEGT. The CDR3 loop spans 16 amino acids.

This clone was observed at least ten times. V and J are TRBV6-1 and TRBJ2-1, with TRBD2 identical over 11 bases. CDR1 is MNHNS and CDR2 is SASEGT in the germline V gene. The V and J ends lost 5 bases and 5 bases, in that order; junction bases with no gene match: 2. There are 14 residues in the CDR3. CDR3 DNA: TGTGCCAGCAGTACGGGACTAGCGGACAATGAGCAGTTCTTC. Encoded protein: CASSTGLADNEQFF.

By share of the sample, this clone is large. This chain links TRBV5-1 with TRBJ1-1, with TRBD1 as a possible D gene (5 bases). This CDR3 is 14 amino acids long. Germline assignment: CDR1 SGHRS and CDR2 YFSETQ. The V end was cut by 2 bases, the J end by 0 bases, with 8 bases between. The CDR3 sequence: CASSFRQLNTEAFF. CDR3 bases: TGCGCCAGCAGCTTCAGACAGCTGAACACTGAAGCTTTCTTT.

Within the sample, this clone is medium-sized. The chain carries TRBV7-3 and TRBJ2-1, with 9 bases lining up with TRBD2. Germline V gene data show CDR1 as SGHTA and CDR2 as FQGTGA. With V trimmed by 4 bases and J by 1 base, 2 bases remained unmatched. The CDR3 is 15 residues long. CDR3 in amino acids: CASSSAGGSYNEQFF. The CDR3 region has the DNA TGTGCCAGCAGCTCAGCGGGAGGTTCCTACAATGAGCAGTTCTTC.

The genes are TRBV11-1 and TRBJ2-3, with a weak D call TRBD2 (5 bases). Germline CDR1 reads SGHAT; CDR2 reads FQDESV (reference sequence). The V and J ends lost 1 base and 0 bases respectively, with 8 bases between them. The CDR3 runs 15 residues. The CDR3: CASSLVRGSTDTQYF. The CDR3 DNA sequence: TGTGCCAGCAGCTTAGTACGGGGAAGCACAGATACGCAGTATTTT.

This sequence joins TRBV20-1 and TRBJ2-5, with 12 bases lining up with TRBD2. Germline V lookup: CDR1 DFQATT, CDR2 SNEGSKA (reference sequence). The CDR3 loop spans 16 amino acids. The V gene end was trimmed by 7 bases and the J gene end by 6 bases; junction bases not matched to a gene: 15. CDR3 bases: TGCAGTGAAGGTCTAGCGGGAGGGCCCGTGAAAAAGACCCAGTACTTC. Translation: CSEGLAGGPVKKTQYF.

The chain recombines TRBV20-1 with TRBJ2-7; D call uncertain. The CDR3 totals 15 residues. Germline CDR1 DFQATT, CDR2 SNEGSKA (reference sequence). V was shortened by 0 bases and J by 0 bases, with 12 bases between the two germline ends. The CDR3 DNA follows: TGCAGTGCTAGAGACGGTAGCCGGAGCTCCTACGAGCAGTACTTC. It yields the protein CSARDGSRSSYEQYF.

The chain combines TRBV6-1 with TRBJ2-7; D gene unclear. V lost 6 bases to trimming and J lost 1 base, with 10 bases between them. This CDR3 is 13 amino acids long. Germline CDR1 and CDR2: MNHNS and SASEGT. The CDR3 sequence: CASRLPPSYEQYF. CDR3 coding DNA: TGTGCCAGCAGACTACCCCCATCCTACGAGCAGTACTTC.

The chain is built from TRBV30 and TRBJ1-3; D possibly corresponds to TRBD1 (6 bases). This CDR3 contains 13 residues. Germline loops: CDR1 GTSNPN, CDR2 SVGIG (reference sequence). V lost 5 bases and J lost 1, with 9 bases in between. CDR3 coding DNA: TGTGCCTGGGGAGGGGGTTCTGGAAACACCATATATTTT. Its translation is CAWGGGSGNTIYF.

The gene calls are TRBV27 and TRBJ2-1; 8 bases match TRBD2. Per the germline V gene, CDR1 is MNHEY and CDR2 is SMNVEV (reference sequence). The CDR3 spans 19 residues. With 6 bases clipped from V and 6 bases from J, the junction kept 22 bases outside the gene matches. As DNA, the CDR3 is TGTGCCAGCAGCCTCGCGGGGACGATCTCGGGACTAGGGACCAATGAGCAGTTCTTC. Encoded protein: CASSLAGTISGLGTNEQFF.

The chain recombines TRBV28 with TRBJ1-1, with D perhaps matching TRBD1 (6 bases). This CDR3 region has 15 residues. V gave up 2 bases and J gave up 4 bases, with 14 bases separating them. Germline CDR1 MDHEN, CDR2 SYDVKM. The CDR3 loop reads CASSLGGLGGTEAFF. CDR3 bases: TGTGCCAGCAGTTTAGGGGGCCTCGGGGGCACTGAAGCTTTCTTT.

Only one count was recorded for this clone. This chain links TRBV4-1 with TRBJ2-2, with 12 bases that match TRBD1. V lost 7 bases, J lost 9 bases, and 9 bases stayed unmatched. This CDR3 has 15 residues. Germline CDR1 is MGHRA and CDR2 is YSYEKL. The CDR3 DNA reads TGCGCCAGCAACCCTGAGGGACAGGGGGCAAGGGAGCTGTTTTTT. The encoded protein is CASNPEGQGARELFF.

This clone showed up just a few times. The rearrangement joins TRBV6-1 to TRBJ2-7; no definite D call. Between the trimmed V and J ends, which lost 6 bases and 2 bases, there was a span of 8 bases. This CDR3 has 12 amino acids. Germline V gene data show CDR1 as MNHNS and CDR2 as SASEGT. CDR3 DNA: TGTGCCAGCAGCCCTAAGCCCTACGAGCAGTACTTC. It encodes CASSPKPYEQYF.

The V and J genes are TRBV3-1 and TRBJ1-4; no clear D. With 2 bases removed from V and 8 bases from J, the gap between germline ends came to 12 bases. The CDR3 has 14 amino acids. Germline V gives CDR1 LGHDT, CDR2 YNNKEL (reference sequence). Here the CDR3 reads CASSQSDTPEKLFF. The CDR3 nucleotides are TGTGCCAGCAGCCAATCTGATACGCCGGAAAAACTGTTTTTT.

The chain has TRBV30 and TRBJ2-5; D gene uncertain. From germline, CDR1 is GTSNPN and CDR2 SVGIG (reference sequence). The CDR3 spans 14 residues. V lost 1 base and J lost 4, with 13 bases in between. The CDR3 DNA reads TGTGCCTGGAGTGATTCCGGGTGGGGAGAGACCCAGTACTTC. Its protein product is CAWSDSGWGETQYF.

A few counts support this clone. The junction departs from the called germline gene at one end, perhaps through a read error. This chain links TRBV6-1 with TRBJ2-3; TRBD2 is a possible D gene (5 bases). This CDR3 comprises 16 residues. Germline-derived CDR1 and CDR2 are MNHNS and SASEGT. This CDR3 reads CANSRFDGGGTDTQYF. As DNA, the CDR3 is TGTGCCAACAGTCGGTTCGATGGAGGAGGCACAGATACGCAGTATTTT.